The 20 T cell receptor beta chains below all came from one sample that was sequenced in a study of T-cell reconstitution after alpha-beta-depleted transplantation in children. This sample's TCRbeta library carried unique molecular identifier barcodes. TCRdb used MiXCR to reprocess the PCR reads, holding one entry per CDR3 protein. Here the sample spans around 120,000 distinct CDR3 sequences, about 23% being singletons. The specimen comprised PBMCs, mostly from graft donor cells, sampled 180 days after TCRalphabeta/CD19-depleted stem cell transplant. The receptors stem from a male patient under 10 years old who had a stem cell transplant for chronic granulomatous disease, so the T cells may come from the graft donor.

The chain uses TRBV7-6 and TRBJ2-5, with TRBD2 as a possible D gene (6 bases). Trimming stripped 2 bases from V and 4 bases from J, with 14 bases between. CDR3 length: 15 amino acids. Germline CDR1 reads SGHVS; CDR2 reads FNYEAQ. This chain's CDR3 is CASSLWNSGGETQYF. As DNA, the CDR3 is TGTGCCAGCAGCTTATGGAACTCCGGGGGAGAGACCCAGTACTTC.

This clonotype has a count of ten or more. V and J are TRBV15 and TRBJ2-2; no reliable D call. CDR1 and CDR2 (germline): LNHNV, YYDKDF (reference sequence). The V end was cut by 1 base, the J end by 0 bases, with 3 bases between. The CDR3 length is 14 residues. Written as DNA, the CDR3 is TGTGCCACCAGCAGAGCAGCGAACACCGGGGAGCTGTTTTTT. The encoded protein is CATSRAANTGELFF.

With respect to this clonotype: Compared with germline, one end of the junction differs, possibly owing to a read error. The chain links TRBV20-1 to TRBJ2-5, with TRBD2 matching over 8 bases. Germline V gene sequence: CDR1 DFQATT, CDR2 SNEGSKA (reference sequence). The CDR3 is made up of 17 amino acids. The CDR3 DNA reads TGCGGTGCTAGAGGGCAGGGTTTTGGAGCGGGAGCGGCGACCCAGTACTTC. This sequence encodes CGARGQGFGAGAATQYF.

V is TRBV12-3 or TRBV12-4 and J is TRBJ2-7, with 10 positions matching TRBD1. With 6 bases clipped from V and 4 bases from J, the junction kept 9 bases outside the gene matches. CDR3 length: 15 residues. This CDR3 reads CASRGSGTGVYEQYF. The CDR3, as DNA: TGTGCCAGCAGAGGGTCGGGGACAGGGGTTTACGAGCAGTACTTC.

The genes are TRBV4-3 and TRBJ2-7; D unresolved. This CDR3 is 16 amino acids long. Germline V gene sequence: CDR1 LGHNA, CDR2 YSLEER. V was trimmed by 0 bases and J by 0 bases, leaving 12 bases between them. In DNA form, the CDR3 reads TGCGCCAGCAGCCAAGATTCAGACCGCTTCTCCTACGAGCAGTACTTC. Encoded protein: CASSQDSDRFSYEQYF.

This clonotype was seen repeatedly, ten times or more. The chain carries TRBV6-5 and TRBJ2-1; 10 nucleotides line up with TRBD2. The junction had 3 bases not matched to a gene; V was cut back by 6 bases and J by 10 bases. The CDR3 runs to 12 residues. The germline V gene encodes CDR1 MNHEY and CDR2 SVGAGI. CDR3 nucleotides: TGTGCCAGCAGCAGGGGACTAGCGGAGCAGTTCTTC. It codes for CASSRGLAEQFF.

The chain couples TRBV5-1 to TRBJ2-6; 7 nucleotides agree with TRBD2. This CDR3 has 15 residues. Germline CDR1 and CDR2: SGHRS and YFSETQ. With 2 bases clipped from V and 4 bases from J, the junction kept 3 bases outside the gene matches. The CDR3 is CASSFGGSGANVLTF. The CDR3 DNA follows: TGCGCCAGCAGCTTCGGGGGGTCCGGGGCCAACGTCCTGACTTTC.

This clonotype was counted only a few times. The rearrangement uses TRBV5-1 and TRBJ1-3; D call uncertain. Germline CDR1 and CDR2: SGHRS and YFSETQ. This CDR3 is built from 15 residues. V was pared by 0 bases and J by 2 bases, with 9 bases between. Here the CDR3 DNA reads TGCGCCAGCAGCTTGGACAGATCGGCTGGAAACACCATATATTTT. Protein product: CASSLDRSAGNTIYF.

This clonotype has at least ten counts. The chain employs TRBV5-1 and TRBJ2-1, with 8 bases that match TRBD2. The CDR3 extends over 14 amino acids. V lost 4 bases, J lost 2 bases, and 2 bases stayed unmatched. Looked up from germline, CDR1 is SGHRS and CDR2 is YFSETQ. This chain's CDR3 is CASSNSGAYNEQFF. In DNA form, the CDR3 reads TGCGCCAGCAGCAATAGCGGGGCCTACAATGAGCAGTTCTTC.

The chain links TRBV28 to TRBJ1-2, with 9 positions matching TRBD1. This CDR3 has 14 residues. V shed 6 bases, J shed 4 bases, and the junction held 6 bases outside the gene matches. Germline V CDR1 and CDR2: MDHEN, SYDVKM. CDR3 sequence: CASSSGTGRYGYTF. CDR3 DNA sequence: TGTGCCAGCAGCTCCGGGACAGGGCGCTATGGCTACACCTTC.

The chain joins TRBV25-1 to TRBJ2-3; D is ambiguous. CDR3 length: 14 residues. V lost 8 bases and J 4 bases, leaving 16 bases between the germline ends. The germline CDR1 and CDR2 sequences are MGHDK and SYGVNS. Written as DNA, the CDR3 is TGTGCCAGCTCTCAAACGTTGACGGCAGATACGCAGTATTTT. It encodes CASSQTLTADTQYF.

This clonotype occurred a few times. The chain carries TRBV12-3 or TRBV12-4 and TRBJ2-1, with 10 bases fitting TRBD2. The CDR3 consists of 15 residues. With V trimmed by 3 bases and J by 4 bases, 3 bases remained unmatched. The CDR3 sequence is CASSFLAGVYNEQFF. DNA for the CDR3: TGTGCCAGCAGTTTCCTAGCGGGAGTTTACAATGAGCAGTTCTTC.

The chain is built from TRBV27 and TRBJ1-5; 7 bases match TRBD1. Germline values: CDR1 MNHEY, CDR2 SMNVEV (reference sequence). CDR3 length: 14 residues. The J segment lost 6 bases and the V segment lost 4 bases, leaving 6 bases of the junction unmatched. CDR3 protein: CASSSRGEGQPQHF. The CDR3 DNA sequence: TGTGCCAGCAGTTCCAGGGGGGAAGGTCAGCCCCAGCATTTT.

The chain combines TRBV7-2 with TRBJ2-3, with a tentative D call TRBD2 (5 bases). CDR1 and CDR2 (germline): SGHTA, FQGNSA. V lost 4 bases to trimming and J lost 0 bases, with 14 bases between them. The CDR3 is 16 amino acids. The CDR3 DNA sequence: TGTGCCAGCAGCTCCGAATTCTGGAGGAGCACAGATACGCAGTATTTT. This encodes CASSSEFWRSTDTQYF.

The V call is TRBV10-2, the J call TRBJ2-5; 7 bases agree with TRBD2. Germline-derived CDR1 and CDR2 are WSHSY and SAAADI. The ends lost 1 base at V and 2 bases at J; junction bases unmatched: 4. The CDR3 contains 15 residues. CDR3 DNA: TGCGCCAGCAGTGAGTTGGGAGGGAGGCAAGAGACCCAGTACTTC. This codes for CASSELGGRQETQYF.

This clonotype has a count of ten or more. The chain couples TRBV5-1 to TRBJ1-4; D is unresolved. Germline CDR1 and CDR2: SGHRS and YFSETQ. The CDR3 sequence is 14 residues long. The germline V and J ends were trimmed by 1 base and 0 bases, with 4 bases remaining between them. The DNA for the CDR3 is TGCGCCAGCAGCTTGACTGCAACTAATGAAAAACTGTTTTTT. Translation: CASSLTATNEKLFF.

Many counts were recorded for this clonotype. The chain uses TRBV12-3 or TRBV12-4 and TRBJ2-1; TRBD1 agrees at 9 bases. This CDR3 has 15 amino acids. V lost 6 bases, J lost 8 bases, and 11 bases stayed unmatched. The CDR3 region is CASSRSPGTGHEQFF. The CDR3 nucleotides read TGTGCCAGCAGCCGTAGCCCCGGGACAGGGCATGAGCAGTTCTTC.

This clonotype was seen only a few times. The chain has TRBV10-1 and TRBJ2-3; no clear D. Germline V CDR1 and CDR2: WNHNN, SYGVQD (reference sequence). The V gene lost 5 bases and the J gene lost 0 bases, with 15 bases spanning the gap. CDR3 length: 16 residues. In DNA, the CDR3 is TGCGCCAGCAGTCCAAGGATTCTAACTAGCACAGATACGCAGTATTTT. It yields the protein CASSPRILTSTDTQYF.

CDR3 sequence reads: CASSPERLPNEKLFF. CDR3 in DNA: TGCGCCAGCAGCCCGGAGAGGCTACCTAATGAAAAACTGTTTTTT. The V gene is TRBV4-3, the J gene TRBJ1-4; D gene ambiguous. CDR1 and CDR2 (germline): LGHNA, YSLEER. This CDR3 contains 15 residues. Trimming took off 4 bases at V and 3 bases at J, with 12 bases between the two ends.

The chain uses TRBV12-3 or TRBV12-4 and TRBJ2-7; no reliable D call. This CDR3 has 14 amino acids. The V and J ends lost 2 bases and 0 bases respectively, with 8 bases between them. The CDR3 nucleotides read TGTGCCAGCAGTTTACTAGGCAGCTCCTACGAGCAGTACTTC. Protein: CASSLLGSSYEQYF.